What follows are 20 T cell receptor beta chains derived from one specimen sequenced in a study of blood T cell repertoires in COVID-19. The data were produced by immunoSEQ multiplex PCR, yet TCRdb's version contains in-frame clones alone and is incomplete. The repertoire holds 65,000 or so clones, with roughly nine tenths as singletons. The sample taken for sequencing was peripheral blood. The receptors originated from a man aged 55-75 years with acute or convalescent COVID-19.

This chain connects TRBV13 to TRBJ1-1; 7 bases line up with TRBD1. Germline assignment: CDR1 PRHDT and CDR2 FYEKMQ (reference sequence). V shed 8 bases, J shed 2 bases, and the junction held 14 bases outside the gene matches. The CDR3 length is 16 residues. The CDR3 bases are TGTGCCAGCCTTGGTCGACAGGGATATTCAAACACTGAAGCTTTCTTT. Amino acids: CASLGRQGYSNTEAFF.

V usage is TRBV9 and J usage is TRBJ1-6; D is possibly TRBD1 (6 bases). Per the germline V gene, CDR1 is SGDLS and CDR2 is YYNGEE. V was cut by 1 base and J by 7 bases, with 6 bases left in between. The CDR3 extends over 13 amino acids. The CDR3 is CASSVQGNSPLHF. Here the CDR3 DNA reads TGTGCCAGCAGCGTACAGGGGAATTCACCCCTCCACTTT.

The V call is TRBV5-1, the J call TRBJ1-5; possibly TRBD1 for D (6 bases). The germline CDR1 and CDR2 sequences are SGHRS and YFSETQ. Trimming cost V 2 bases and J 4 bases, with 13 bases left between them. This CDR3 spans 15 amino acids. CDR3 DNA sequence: TGCGCCAGCAGCTTACAGGGACAAAAAAATCAGCCCCAGCATTTT. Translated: CASSLQGQKNQPQHF. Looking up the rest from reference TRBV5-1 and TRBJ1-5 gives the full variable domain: KAGVTQTPRYLIKTRGQQVTLSCSPISGHRSVSWYQQTPGQGLQFLFEYFSETQRNKGNFPGRFSGRQFSNSRSEMNVSTLELGDSALYLCASSLQGQKNQPQHFGDGTRLSIL.

In nucleotides, the CDR3 is TGTGCCAGCAGCTTAGAGGAGACAGGGTTGACCACCGGGGAGCTGTTTTTT. It specifies CASSLEETGLTTGELFF. This chain joins TRBV11-2 and TRBJ2-2; 7 bases align to TRBD1. V lost 0 bases to trimming and J lost 4 bases; unmatched junction nucleotides: 8. Germline-derived CDR1 and CDR2 are SGHAT and FQNNGV. There are 17 residues in the CDR3.

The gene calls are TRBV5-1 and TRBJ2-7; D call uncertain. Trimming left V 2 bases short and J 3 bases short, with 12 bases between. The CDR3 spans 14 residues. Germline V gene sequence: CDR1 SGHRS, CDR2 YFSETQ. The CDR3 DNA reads TGCGCCAGCAGCTTCGCCCCAGAATACTACGAGCAGTACTTC. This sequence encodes CASSFAPEYYEQYF.

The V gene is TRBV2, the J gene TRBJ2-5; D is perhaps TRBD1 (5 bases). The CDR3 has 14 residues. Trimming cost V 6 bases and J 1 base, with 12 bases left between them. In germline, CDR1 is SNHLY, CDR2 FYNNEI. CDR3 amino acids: CASSARQTQETQYF. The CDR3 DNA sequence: TGTGCCAGCAGCGCGCGACAGACCCAAGAGACCCAGTACTTC.

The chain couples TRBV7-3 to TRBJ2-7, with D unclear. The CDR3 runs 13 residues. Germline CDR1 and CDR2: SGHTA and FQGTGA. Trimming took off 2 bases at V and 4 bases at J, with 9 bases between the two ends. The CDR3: CASSLSRNYEQYF. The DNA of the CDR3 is TGTGCCAGCAGCTTATCCAGGAATTACGAGCAGTACTTC.

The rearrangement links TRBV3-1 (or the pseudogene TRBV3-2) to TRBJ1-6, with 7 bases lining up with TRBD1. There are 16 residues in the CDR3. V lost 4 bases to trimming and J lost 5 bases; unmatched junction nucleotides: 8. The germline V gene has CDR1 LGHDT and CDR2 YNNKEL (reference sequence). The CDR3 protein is CASSPRDRADNSPLHF. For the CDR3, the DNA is TGTGCCAGCAGCCCCCGAGACAGGGCAGATAATTCACCCCTCCACTTT.

The CDR3 bases are TGTGCCAGCAGAATGGGCCCTCCGAGTAATCTGGGTGGGGCCAACGTCCTGACTTTC. Translation gives CASRMGPPSNLGGANVLTF. This rearrangement joins TRBV5-4 to TRBJ2-6; D is unresolved. Germline assignment: CDR1 SGHNT and CDR2 YYREEE (reference sequence). Between the trimmed V and J ends, which lost 5 bases and 3 bases, there was a span of 24 bases. The length of the CDR3 is 19 residues.

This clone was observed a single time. The CDR3 DNA follows: TGTGCCATCAGTGCCGAGGCCAGCTCTGGGGCCAACGTCCTGACTTTC. It translates to CAISAEASSGANVLTF. The chain carries TRBV10-3 and TRBJ2-6, with D unclear. Per the germline V gene, CDR1 is ENHRY and CDR2 is SYGVKD. There are 16 residues in the CDR3. V lost 4 bases and J 0 bases, leaving 10 bases between the germline ends.

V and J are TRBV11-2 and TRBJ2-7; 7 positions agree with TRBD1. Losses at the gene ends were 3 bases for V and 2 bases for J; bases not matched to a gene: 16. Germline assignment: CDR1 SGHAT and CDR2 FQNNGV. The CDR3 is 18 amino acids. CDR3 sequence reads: CASSFSLAAQGSAYEQYF. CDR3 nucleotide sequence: TGTGCCAGCAGCTTTAGTTTAGCCGCACAGGGGTCGGCCTACGAGCAGTACTTC.

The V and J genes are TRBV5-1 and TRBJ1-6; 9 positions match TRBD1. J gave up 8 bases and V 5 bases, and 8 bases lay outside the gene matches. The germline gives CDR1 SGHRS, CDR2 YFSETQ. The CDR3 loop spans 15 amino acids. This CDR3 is CASSPTGTGYSPLHF. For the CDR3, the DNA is TGCGCCAGCAGTCCAACCGGGACAGGGTATTCACCCCTCCACTTT.

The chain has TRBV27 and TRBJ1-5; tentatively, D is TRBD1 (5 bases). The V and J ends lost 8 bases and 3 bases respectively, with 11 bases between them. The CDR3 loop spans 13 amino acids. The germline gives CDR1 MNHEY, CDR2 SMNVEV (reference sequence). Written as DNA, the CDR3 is TGTGCCAGCGGTACACAGGCCAATCAGCCCCAGCATTTT. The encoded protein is CASGTQANQPQHF.

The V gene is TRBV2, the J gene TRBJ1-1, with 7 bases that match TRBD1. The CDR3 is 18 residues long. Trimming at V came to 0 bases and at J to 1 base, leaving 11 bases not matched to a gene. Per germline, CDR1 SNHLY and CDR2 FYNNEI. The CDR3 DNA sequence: TGTGCCAGCAGTGAAGCTACCGGGACAGTAACCAAGAACACTGAAGCTTTCTTT. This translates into CASSEATGTVTKNTEAFF.

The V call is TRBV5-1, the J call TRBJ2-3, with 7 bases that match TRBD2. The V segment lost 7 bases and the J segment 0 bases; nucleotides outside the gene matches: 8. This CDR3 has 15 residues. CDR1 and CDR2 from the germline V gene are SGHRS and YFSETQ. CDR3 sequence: CASGGRRGSTDTQYF. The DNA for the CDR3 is TGCGCCAGCGGGGGTAGGCGGGGGAGCACAGATACGCAGTATTTT.

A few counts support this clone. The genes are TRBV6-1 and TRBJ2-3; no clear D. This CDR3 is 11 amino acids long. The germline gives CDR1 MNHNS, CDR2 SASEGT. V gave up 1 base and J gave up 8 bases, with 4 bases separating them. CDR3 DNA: TGTGCCAGCAGTGAAGAGAGTACGCAGTATTTT. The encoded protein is CASSEESTQYF.

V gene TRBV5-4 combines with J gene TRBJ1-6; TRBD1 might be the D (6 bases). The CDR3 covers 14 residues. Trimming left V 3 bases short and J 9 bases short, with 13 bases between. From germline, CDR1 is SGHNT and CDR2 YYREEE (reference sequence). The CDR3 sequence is CASSSEGDFSPLHF. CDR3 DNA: TGTGCCAGCAGCTCTGAGGGGGATTTTTCACCCCTCCACTTT. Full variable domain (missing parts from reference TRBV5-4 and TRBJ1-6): ETGVTQSPTHLIKTRGQQVTLRCSSQSGHNTVSWYQQALGQGPQFIFQYYREEENGRGNFPPRFSGLQFPNYSSELNVNALELDDSALYLCASSSEGDFSPLHFGNGTRLTVT.

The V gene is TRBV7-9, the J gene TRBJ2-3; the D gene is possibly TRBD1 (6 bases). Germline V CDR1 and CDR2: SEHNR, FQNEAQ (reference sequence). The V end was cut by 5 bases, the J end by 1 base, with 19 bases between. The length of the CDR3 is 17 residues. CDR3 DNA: TGTGCCAGCAGCAGAGATACAGGGCGGGTCGGCACAGATACGCAGTATTTT. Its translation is CASSRDTGRVGTDTQYF.

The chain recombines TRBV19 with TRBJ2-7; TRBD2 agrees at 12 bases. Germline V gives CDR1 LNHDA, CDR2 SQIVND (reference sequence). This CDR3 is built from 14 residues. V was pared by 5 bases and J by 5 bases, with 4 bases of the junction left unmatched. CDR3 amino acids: CASSRTSGDNEQYF. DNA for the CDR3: TGTGCCAGTAGTCGGACTAGCGGGGACAACGAGCAGTACTTC.

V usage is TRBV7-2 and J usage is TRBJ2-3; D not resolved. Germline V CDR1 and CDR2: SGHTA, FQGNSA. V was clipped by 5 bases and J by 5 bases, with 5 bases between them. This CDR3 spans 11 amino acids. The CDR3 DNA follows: TGTGCCAGCAGCCGGTTAGATACGCAGTATTTT. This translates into CASSRLDTQYF. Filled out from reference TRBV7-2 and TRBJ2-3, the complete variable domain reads GAGVSQSPSNKVTEKGKDVELRCDPISGHTALYWYRQSLGQGLEFLIYFQGNSAPDKSGLPSDRFSAERTGGSVSTLTIQRTQQEDSAVYLCASSRLDTQYFGPGTRLTVL.